These 27 T cell receptor beta chains were sequenced from one sample in a study of shared clonotypes between healthy human individuals. The assay was immunoSEQ multiplex PCR, and TCRdb's table has in-frame clones only and misses some. This sample has around 1,900,000 clones, with roughly 95% found just once. CD45RO-negative, CCR7-positively selected cells formed the naive CD8 fraction, excluding terminally differentiated effector memory CD45RA+ cells. The sample taken for sequencing was naive CD8+ T cells from PBMCs. These receptors were obtained from a man younger than 35 in good health. Some clones in this sample may be carry-over from other donors' samples.

With regard to this clone: Other DNA sequences within the sample encode an identical CDR3. The chain recombines TRBV7-9 with TRBJ2-7, with TRBD1 matching over 8 bases. CDR3 size: 14 residues. The germline V gene encodes CDR1 SEHNR and CDR2 FQNEAQ (reference sequence). V trimming: 4 bases; J trimming: 2 bases; junction bases outside the gene matches: 4. This CDR3 reads CASSSGQGPYEQYF. The CDR3 DNA reads as TGTGCCAGCAGCTCAGGACAGGGTCCCTACGAGCAGTACTTC. The complete variable domain, with remaining parts taken from reference TRBV7-9 and TRBJ2-7, reads DTGVSQNPRHKITKRGQNVTFRCDPISEHNRLYWYRQTLGQGPEFLTYFQNEAQLEKSRLLSDRFSAERPKGSFSTLEIQRTEQGDSAMYLCASSSGQGPYEQYFGPGTRLTVT.

V gene TRBV14 combines with J gene TRBJ2-1; D remains unclear. Trimming cost V 0 bases and J 3 bases, with 9 bases left between them. The CDR3 spans 15 residues. Germline values: CDR1 SGHDN, CDR2 FVKESK. CDR3 DNA: TGTGCCAGCAGCCAAGAGGGGTGGCTCTACAATGAGCAGTTCTTC. Translated: CASSQEGWLYNEQFF.

The chain is built from TRBV5-6 and TRBJ2-7; D is unresolved. This CDR3 spans 13 amino acids. The V gene's germline CDR1 is SGHDT and CDR2 YYEEEE. Trimming removed 0 bases at V and 3 bases at J, with 7 bases between. The CDR3 sequence is CASSLGRHYEQYF. CDR3 bases: TGTGCCAGCAGCTTGGGACGGCACTACGAGCAGTACTTC.

The gene calls are TRBV28 and TRBJ2-5, with D perhaps TRBD2 (5 bases). Germline-derived CDR1 and CDR2 are MDHEN and SYDVKM. V was cut by 4 bases and J by 1 base, with 10 bases left in between. The CDR3 spans 14 residues. This CDR3 is CASSSLGSQETQYF. Here the CDR3 DNA reads TGTGCCAGCAGTTCCTTAGGGAGCCAAGAGACCCAGTACTTC.

CDR3 nucleotides: TGTGCCAGCAGCTCGAGGCAGGGAGGGGGATACGAGCAGTACTTC. Its protein is CASSSRQGGGYEQYF. The chain carries TRBV7-2 and TRBJ2-7; TRBD2 might be the D (7 bases). V lost 4 bases and J 4 bases, leaving 17 bases between the germline ends. Germline assignment: CDR1 SGHTA and CDR2 FQGNSA. The CDR3 totals 15 residues.

This clone was seen once. The chain is built from TRBV25-1 and TRBJ2-7; 14 bases fit TRBD2. Germline assignment: CDR1 MGHDK and CDR2 SYGVNS. There are 17 residues in the CDR3. J was trimmed by 4 bases and V by 3 bases; bases with no gene match: 8. The CDR3 DNA reads as TGTGCCAGCAGTGATACCGCGGGACTAGCGGGAGAATACGAGCAGTACTTC. Its protein is CASSDTAGLAGEYEQYF.

Only one count was recorded for this clone. This chain's CDR3 is CASSAGPVHNSPLHF. CDR3 DNA: TGTGCCAGCAGCGCTGGGCCAGTCCATAATTCACCCCTCCACTTT. The chain combines TRBV13 with TRBJ1-6; D is undetermined. Germline values: CDR1 PRHDT, CDR2 FYEKMQ (reference sequence). CDR3 length equals 15 residues. V was shortened by 5 bases and J by 5 bases, with 13 bases between the two germline ends.

The J gene is TRBJ2-2, the V gene TRBV7-9; no reliable D call. V was clipped by 3 bases and J by 6 bases, with 8 bases between them. Germline-derived CDR1 and CDR2 are SEHNR and FQNEAQ (reference sequence). This CDR3 is built from 13 residues. The CDR3 coding sequence is TGTGCCAGCAGCTTCTTGAATTCCGGGGAGCTGTTTTTT. Its translation is CASSFLNSGELFF. Full variable domain (outside the CDR3, taken from reference TRBV7-9 and TRBJ2-2): DTGVSQNPRHKITKRGQNVTFRCDPISEHNRLYWYRQTLGQGPEFLTYFQNEAQLEKSRLLSDRFSAERPKGSFSTLEIQRTEQGDSAMYLCASSFLNSGELFFGEGSRLTVL.

With respect to this clone: In the same sample, other DNA sequences code for this CDR3. The rearrangement joins TRBV6-5 to TRBJ1-1; the D gene is possibly TRBD1 (5 bases). V gave up 0 bases and J gave up 1 base, with 9 bases separating them. The germline CDR1 and CDR2 sequences are MNHEY and SVGAGI. CDR3 length equals 15 residues. The CDR3 is CASSYSPGANTEAFF. CDR3 coding DNA: TGTGCCAGCAGTTACTCACCCGGGGCGAACACTGAAGCTTTCTTT.

The J gene is TRBJ2-7, the V gene TRBV11-2, with a tentative D call TRBD2 (6 bases). Germline lookup yields CDR1 SGHAT and CDR2 FQNNGV. The V end was cut by 0 bases, the J end by 6 bases, with 18 bases between. The length of the CDR3 is 16 residues. The CDR3 bases are TGTGCCAGCAGCTTAGATCCGACTAGTGTTCTCGGCGAGCAGTACTTC. This codes for CASSLDPTSVLGEQYF.

The chain couples TRBV9 to TRBJ1-5; D is ambiguous. The CDR3 is 13 residues long. CDR1 and CDR2 (germline): SGDLS, YYNGEE. V shed 4 bases and J shed 5 bases, with 10 bases lying between them. CDR3 loop: CASSMGRDQPQHF. The CDR3 DNA is TGTGCCAGCAGCATGGGTAGGGATCAGCCCCAGCATTTT.

V gene TRBV7-9 combines with J gene TRBJ2-5, with D uncertain. Germline V gene sequence: CDR1 SEHNR, CDR2 FQNEAQ (reference sequence). The CDR3 covers 14 residues. The V gene lost 4 bases and the J gene lost 3 bases, with 12 bases spanning the gap. The CDR3 loop is CASSSNDGKETQYF. CDR3 bases: TGTGCCAGCAGCTCGAACGACGGAAAAGAGACCCAGTACTTC.

This clone appeared a single time. The J gene is TRBJ2-3, the V gene TRBV27, with no clear D. V shed 3 bases and J shed 0 bases, with 13 bases lying between them. Germline loops: CDR1 MNHEY, CDR2 SMNVEV (reference sequence). This CDR3 comprises 16 residues. CDR3 coding DNA: TGTGCCAGCAGTTTTAAGGTTCAAGCTAGCACAGATACGCAGTATTTT. Protein product: CASSFKVQASTDTQYF.

The chain combines TRBV19 with TRBJ1-3; perhaps TRBD1 as D (5 bases). Trimming took 3 bases from V and 3 from J, leaving 15 bases between them. This CDR3 is built from 16 residues. CDR1 is LNHDA, CDR2 SQIVND, per germline (reference sequence). This chain's CDR3 is CASSIPEGPLGNTIYF. CDR3 coding DNA: TGTGCCAGTAGTATTCCGGAGGGGCCTCTTGGAAACACCATATATTTT. The whole variable domain, remainder taken from reference TRBV19 and TRBJ1-3, is DGGITQSPKYLFRKEGQNVTLSCEQNLNHDAMYWYRQDPGQGLRLIYYSQIVNDFQKGDIAEGYSVSREKKESFPLTVTSAQKNPTAFYLCASSIPEGPLGNTIYFGEGSWLTVV.

The chain carries TRBV10-3 and TRBJ2-7; D call uncertain. CDR1 ENHRY and CDR2 SYGVKD come from the germline V gene. This CDR3 is built from 12 residues. With 3 bases removed from V and 4 bases from J, the gap between germline ends came to 7 bases. In nucleotides, the CDR3 is TGTGCCATCAGTGATAATGGGTACGAGCAGTACTTC. Protein sequence: CAISDNGYEQYF.

V and J are TRBV4-3 and TRBJ2-7, with TRBD1 matching over 7 bases. The CDR3 covers 15 residues. CDR1 LGHNA and CDR2 YSLEER come from the germline V gene. J gave up 2 bases and V 4 bases, and 8 bases lay outside the gene matches. Here the CDR3 DNA reads TGCGCCAGCAGCCTCGACGTTAGGGGGCCCTACGAGCAGTACTTC. Its translation is CASSLDVRGPYEQYF.

The chain is built from TRBV4-3 and TRBJ2-7; perhaps D is TRBD1 or TRBD2 (6 bases each). CDR1 and CDR2 (germline): LGHNA, YSLEER. This CDR3 has 17 amino acids. The germline V and J ends were trimmed by 3 bases and 1 base, with 19 bases remaining between them. The CDR3 DNA is TGCGCCAGCAGCCAGGCGACCGGGACGGGGGCTTCCTACGAGCAGTACTTC. Its protein product is CASSQATGTGASYEQYF.

The chain uses TRBV15 and TRBJ2-3, with D possibly TRBD2 on 5 matching bases. The CDR3 extends over 14 amino acids. V shed 0 bases and J shed 4 bases, with 8 bases lying between them. Germline V CDR1 and CDR2: LNHNV, YYDKDF (reference sequence). This CDR3 is CATSRDGSADTQYF. The CDR3 DNA is TGTGCCACCAGCAGAGATGGGAGCGCAGATACGCAGTATTTT.

The chain joins TRBV7-2 to TRBJ2-7, with 7 bases aligning to TRBD1. CDR1 is SGHTA, CDR2 FQGNSA, per germline. The CDR3 has 16 residues. V shed 2 bases, J shed 0 bases, and the junction held 7 bases outside the gene matches. CDR3 amino acids: CASSLMASGGSYEQYF. The CDR3 DNA reads TGTGCCAGCAGCTTAATGGCGTCAGGGGGCTCCTACGAGCAGTACTTC. The variable domain in full, with the rest retrieved from reference TRBV7-2 and TRBJ2-7, is GAGVSQSPSNKVTEKGKDVELRCDPISGHTALYWYRQSLGQGLEFLIYFQGNSAPDKSGLPSDRFSAERTGGSVSTLTIQRTQQEDSAVYLCASSLMASGGSYEQYFGPGTRLTVT.

The V call is TRBV6-1, the J call TRBJ2-7; D may match TRBD1 or TRBD2 (5 bases each). Germline V gene data show CDR1 as MNHNS and CDR2 as SASEGT. Between the trimmed V and J ends, which lost 6 bases and 3 bases, there was a span of 15 bases. The CDR3 spans 14 residues. CDR3 sequence: CASSLRDGSYEQYF. The CDR3 DNA reads as TGTGCCAGCAGCTTGAGGGACGGTAGCTACGAGCAGTACTTC.

The V and J genes are TRBV20-1 and TRBJ1-1; the D is unclear. The CDR3 totals 11 residues. Trimming took 7 bases from V and 0 from J, leaving 6 bases between them. CDR1 and CDR2 from the germline V gene are DFQATT and SNEGSKA (reference sequence). In nucleotides, the CDR3 is TGCAGTGTACTCATGAACACTGAAGCTTTCTTT. It is translated as CSVLMNTEAFF.

Concerning this clone: The sample contains more than one DNA sequence encoding this CDR3. V and J are TRBV28 and TRBJ1-1, with no clear D. This CDR3 is 14 amino acids long. CDR1 and CDR2 from the germline V gene are MDHEN and SYDVKM. V was cut by 3 bases and J by 1 base, with 9 bases left in between. CDR3 amino acids: CASSFLGGNTEAFF. CDR3 in DNA: TGTGCCAGCAGTTTTCTTGGAGGGAACACTGAAGCTTTCTTT.

V and J are TRBV14 and TRBJ1-2; the D gene is possibly TRBD1 (5 bases). Per germline, CDR1 SGHDN and CDR2 FVKESK. Trimming pared 2 bases from V and 1 base from J, leaving 14 bases between. This CDR3 has 16 residues. The CDR3 sequence: CASSQRLGDLNYGYTF. The CDR3 nucleotides are TGTGCCAGCAGCCAAAGGCTAGGGGACCTTAACTATGGCTACACCTTC.

The J gene is TRBJ2-7, the V gene TRBV6-5; D assignment may be TRBD1 or TRBD2 (6 bases each). Germline CDR1 reads MNHEY; CDR2 reads SVGAGI. The CDR3 has 15 amino acids. V gave up 5 bases and J gave up 4 bases, with 18 bases separating them. The CDR3 sequence is CASSPRRGVQYEQYF. The CDR3 DNA reads TGTGCCAGCAGTCCTCGTAGGGGGGTCCAGTACGAGCAGTACTTC.

The J gene is TRBJ1-4, the V gene TRBV15; tentatively, D is TRBD1 (6 bases). CDR3 size: 15 residues. Trimming stripped 3 bases from V and 8 bases from J, with 16 bases between. Germline V gene lookup returns CDR1 LNHNV and CDR2 YYDKDF (reference sequence). CDR3 DNA: TGTGCCACCAGCAGGGAAAACAGGGTAGAAGAAAAACTGTTTTTT. This sequence encodes CATSRENRVEEKLFF.

V gene TRBV5-6 combines with J gene TRBJ2-5; D is possibly TRBD1 (5 bases). The CDR3 covers 16 residues. Per the germline V gene, CDR1 is SGHDT and CDR2 is YYEEEE. Between the trimmed V and J ends, which lost 2 bases and 0 bases, there was a span of 14 bases. CDR3 sequence (DNA): TGTGCCAGCAGCTTTAGTCGACAGAGGTACCAAGAGACCCAGTACTTC. Its protein product is CASSFSRQRYQETQYF.

The rearrangement uses TRBV7-6 and TRBJ2-1, with D perhaps given as TRBD1 or TRBD2 (6 bases each). V gave up 3 bases and J gave up 3 bases, with 12 bases separating them. The CDR3 sequence is 15 residues long. CDR1 is SGHVS and CDR2 is FNYEAQ in the germline V gene. CDR3 residues: CASSLGAGHYNEQFF. The CDR3 bases are TGTGCCAGCAGCTTGGGGGCGGGACACTACAATGAGCAGTTCTTC.